The rows below give T cell receptor beta chains drawn from one sample of a study of shared clonotypes between healthy human individuals. Only in-frame clones appear in the TCRdb table, and some are missing; sequencing was by immunoSEQ multiplex PCR. The sample includes more than 2 million clones, roughly 95% of them seen just once. Material: naive CD4+ T cells sorted from blood. These receptor sequences come from a man aged 18 to 30 in good health. Both conserved end residues are part of each CDR3.

TRBV30,CAWSLQGANSPLHF
TRBV6-5,CASSPDRVGEQYF
TRBV10-3,CAISEEGVYEQYF
TRBV28,CASTGGGRGTDTQYF
TRBV28,CASSQNSGANVLTF
TRBV19,CASSTPNYGYTF
TRBV6-5,CATTGAGGEETQYF
TRBV5-6,CASSRQGLGTDTQYF
TRBV10-3,CAISGTAGSNQPQHF
TRBV6-6,CASSPDGWPQHF
TRBV7-9,CASSPILIPGQGVF
TRBV7-9,CASSLSGIPTGELFF
TRBV30,CAWSVAGQETQYF
TRBV18,CASSPPAGTSTDTQYF
TRBV6-1,CASSVYEKLFF
TRBV5-1,CASSIPAGPGGDTQYF
TRBV6-6,CASSWGQGSNQPQHF
TRBV5-1,CASSLTGTPIGEQFF
TRBV27,CASRITGGLGTEAFF
TRBV28,CASSNIRGPGTGELFF
TRBV11-2,CASSSSGQDTDTQYF
TRBV7-2,CASSLAGGLDIQYF
TRBV6-5,CASRPLTPPSHEQYF
TRBV11-2,CASSGKAGLTYEQYF
TRBV10-3,CAISGLRTVTTNYGYTF
TRBV13,CASSFTLKPYEQYF
TRBV10-2,CASSGTAGANVLTF
TRBV10-2,CASSWTGDNEQFF
TRBV2,CASIKDRADEKLFF
TRBV5-1,CASAVAGGPYEQYF
TRBV29-1,CSAIQGAQSNEQYF
TRBV18,CASSEGVGNQPQHF
TRBV28,CASCLDILDNEKLFF
TRBV5-1,CASSLAQRGREQYF
TRBV30,CAWSMQGGYNSPLHF
TRBV5-6,CASSLGQVLNAYEQYF
TRBV5-1,CASSQGQGAAYEQYF
TRBV10-2,CASSERDGTFQPQHF
TRBV30,CAWSVRGYEQYF
TRBV18,CASSPLGSFGSSPLHF
TRBV6-4,CASSRTSGQYEQYF
TRBV7-9,CASSPTTPGGYTF
TRBV19,CASNNMGGSYGYTF
TRBV6-1,CASTTSSNQPQHF
TRBV4-1,CASSRPLRDLLTDTQYF
TRBV5-8,CASSQVLGQYF
TRBV27,CASSLFGGAANEKLFF
TRBV11-3,CASSPPDSGAGELFF
TRBV7-2,CASSLSQAAYEQYF
TRBV19,CATKGGRVNTGELFF
TRBV11-1,CASSLAHRDGYGYTF
TRBV6-1,CASSPWEPGANVLTF
TRBV6-5,CASTTSSNTEAFF
TRBV7-3,CASSLRLREGQYF
TRBV18,CASSPLATNEKLFF
TRBV7-2,CASSLVPRRSTDTQYF
TRBV7-2,CASSLEGSRTDTQYF
TRBV5-1,CASSPGRTVTTDTQYF
TRBV5-5,CASSLPKGNYEQYF